These T cell receptor beta chains were read from a single sample in a study of OX40 agonist ivuxolimab in advanced cancers. Sequencing was performed with immunoSEQ multiplex PCR; in TCRdb, only in-frame clones are kept and a portion is missing. This sample has 57,000 or so clones; about 88% occur once, and the top ten carry 15% to 20%. The sequenced sample was CD4+ or CD8+ T cells sorted from blood, obtained in a trial of the OX40 agonist ivuxolimab. Receptors originate from an adult with an advanced solid tumor such as melanoma, head and neck, liver or kidney cancer. CDR3s include the opening cysteine and the closing phenylalanine or tryptophan. A D gene is named only where the DNA matches it firmly. Clone size appears in some rows only: once, few, many, or a class for an expanded clone.

>TRBV10-3|15|NA|NA|TRBJ2-3
TGTGCCATCAGTTCGGGAGACGAGGAATCGGATACGCAGTATTTT
CAISSGDEESDTQYF
>TRBV4-1|14|NA|NA|TRBJ2-3
TGCGCCAGCAGCCAAGGGGGAGAGGCAGATACGCAGTATTTT
CASSQGGEADTQYF
>TRBV7-9|15|NA|TRBD2|TRBJ2-3
TGTGCCAGCAGCTCCAGCGGGATCAGCACAGATACGCAGTATTTT
CASSSSGISTDTQYF
>TRBV2|16|NA|NA|TRBJ1-5
TGTGCCAGCAGTGACCGCCGTCAGGGGCGGAATCAGCCCCAGCATTTT
CASSDRRQGRNQPQHF
>TRBV7-3|13|few|NA|TRBJ2-1
TGTGCCAGCAGCCCCAAGGCGGAGGGAGAGCAGTTCTTC
CASSPKAEGEQFF
>TRBV7-9|18|NA|TRBD1|TRBJ1-2
TGTGCCAGCAGCTTAGCCGCTCCCGGGACAGGGGGCGGCTATGGCTACACCTTC
CASSLAAPGTGGGYGYTF
>TRBV6-5|15|NA|NA|TRBJ2-2
TGTGCCAGCAGTTACTCACAGTTAGGAGGCGGGGAGCTGTTTTTT
CASSYSQLGGGELFF
>TRBV7-8|15|NA|TRBD1|TRBJ2-7
TGTGCCAGCAGCTTCGGACAGGGAAACTCCTACGAGCAGTACTTC
CASSFGQGNSYEQYF
>TRBV27|11|few|NA|TRBJ2-1
TGTGCCAGCACCGATAGCAATGAGCAGTTCTTC
CASTDSNEQFF
>TRBV11-3|14|few|NA|TRBJ1-1
TGTGCCAGCAGTCAAACTCATAGGAACACTGAAGCTTTCTTT
CASSQTHRNTEAFF
>TRBV5-6|14|NA|NA|TRBJ2-7
TGTGCCAGCAGCTCTCAGGGGCCGGGATACGAGCAGTACTTC
CASSSQGPGYEQYF
>TRBV5-6|13|NA|NA|TRBJ2-3
TGTGCCAGCAGCTTTGAGTTCACAGATACGCAGTATTTT
CASSFEFTDTQYF
>TRBV4-1|16|few|NA|TRBJ2-5
TGCGCCAGCAGCCAAGAGCACTCTTCCATAGAAGAGACCCAGTACTTC
CASSQEHSSIEETQYF
>TRBV28|14|NA|NA|TRBJ2-5
TGTGCCAGCAGTCCCCTTTTAGGAGAAGAGACCCAGTACTTC
CASSPLLGEETQYF
>TRBV29-1|13|few|NA|TRBJ2-7
TGCAGCGTTGGCACGGGGGAAGGCTACGAGCAGTACTTC
CSVGTGEGYEQYF
>TRBV4-3|14|once|NA|TRBJ2-7
TGCGCCAGCAGCCAAGAGGCGGAACTATACGAGCAGTACTTC
CASSQEAELYEQYF
>TRBV4-1|15|NA|NA|TRBJ2-7
TGCGCCAGCAGCCAGACCCCCGGGACGGACTACGAGCAGTACTTC
CASSQTPGTDYEQYF
>TRBV30|12|many|NA|TRBJ2-7
TGTGCCTGGAGGCGGACCGACTACGAGCAGTACTTC
CAWRRTDYEQYF
>TRBV5-6|14|NA|TRBD2|TRBJ2-7
TGTGCCAGCAGCTTGGGACTAGCAAACTACGAGCAGTACTTC
CASSLGLANYEQYF
>TRBV15|18|NA|NA|TRBJ1-5
TGTGCCACCAGCAGAGATCATGGGGGCGCAGGGGGCAATCAGCCCCAGCATTTT
CATSRDHGGAGGNQPQHF
>TRBV28|12|NA|NA|TRBJ1-1
TGTGCCAGCATTAAGGACCTAACTGAAGCTTTCTTT
CASIKDLTEAFF
>TRBV19|16|NA|TRBD2|TRBJ2-1
TGTGCCAGTAGTATTAATGGCCAGCGGGAGAGCGATGAGCAGTTCTTC
CASSINGQRESDEQFF
>TRBV19|15|NA|NA|TRBJ2-1
TGTGCCAGTAGTATAGGAGGGGGAGGGTACAATGAGCAGTTCTTC
CASSIGGGGYNEQFF
>TRBV7-9|15|NA|TRBD1|TRBJ1-4
TGTGCCAGCAGTCTGGGACAGGGTGGGAATGAAAAACTGTTTTTT
CASSLGQGGNEKLFF
>TRBV15|16|NA|NA|TRBJ2-7
TGTGCCACCAGCAGAGATCGTCATTTAAACCTTCACGAGCAGTACTTC
CATSRDRHLNLHEQYF
>TRBV4-1|13|NA|NA|TRBJ1-1
TGCGCCAGCAGCCAGGACCGGAACACTGAAGCTTTCTTT
CASSQDRNTEAFF
>TRBV5-4|18|NA|TRBD2|TRBJ2-3
TGTGCCAGCAGCTTGGTAGCGGGGGCCGGTCCCCCCACAGATACGCAGTATTTT
CASSLVAGAGPPTDTQYF
>TRBV27|9|NA|NA|TRBJ2-7
TGTGCCAGCAGGTACGAGCAGTACTTC
CASRYEQYF
>TRBV13|15|NA|TRBD2|TRBJ2-3
TGTGCCAGCAGCTTAAGGAGTGGGAGGGGAGATACGCAGTATTTT
CASSLRSGRGDTQYF
>TRBV5-1|16|few|TRBD2|TRBJ2-7
TGCGCCGGGGATCCGGTAGCGGGAGCGATATCCTACGAGCAGTACTTC
CAGDPVAGAISYEQYF
>TRBV7-8|15|NA|NA|TRBJ1-1
TGTGCCAGCAGCTTAGATAGAGGGGGGCGTACTGAAGCTTTCTTT
CASSLDRGGRTEAFF
>TRBV28|13|NA|NA|TRBJ1-2
TGTGCCAGCACCCCGGGGGCTAACTATGGCTACACCTTC
CASTPGANYGYTF
>TRBV6-6|15|once|TRBD2|TRBJ2-3
TGTGCCAGCAGTTACTCAGCGGGAGTGGTAGATACGCAGTATTTT
CASSYSAGVVDTQYF
>TRBV30|14|few|NA|TRBJ2-5
TGTGCCTGGAGTATGGGGTACGGGCAAGAGACCCAGTACTTC
CAWSMGYGQETQYF
>TRBV7-3|13|NA|NA|TRBJ2-7
TGTGCCAGCAGCTTATCGGGGGGCCACGAGCAGTACTTC
CASSLSGGHEQYF
>TRBV11-2|16|NA|NA|TRBJ2-1
TGTGCCAGCAGCTTAGTCGGAACGTTGGGGGTCAATGAGCAGTTCTTC
CASSLVGTLGVNEQFF
>TRBV7-3|16|NA|NA|TRBJ2-3
TGTGCCAGCAGCTTAAACATGGGGGGAAGCACAGATACGCAGTATTTT
CASSLNMGGSTDTQYF
>TRBV15|18|NA|NA|TRBJ1-4
TGTGCCACCAGCAGAAGCCCCTCCTCAGGGTACGACGCTGAAAAACTGTTTTTT
CATSRSPSSGYDAEKLFF
>TRBV7-6|15|once|TRBD1|TRBJ2-7
TGTGCCAGCAGCTCCGGACAGGACCAAGTCTACGAGCAGTACTTC
CASSSGQDQVYEQYF
>TRBV13|18|NA|TRBD2|TRBJ2-1
TGTGCCAGCAGCTCCGGACTAGCGGGAGGGCCCTCTTACAATGAGCAGTTCTTC
CASSSGLAGGPSYNEQFF
>TRBV15|11|NA|NA|TRBJ2-1
TGTGCCACCAGCAGAGATGATGAGCAGTTCTTC
CATSRDDEQFF
>TRBV28|13|NA|NA|TRBJ2-7
TGTGCCACGCAAGGGGTCGCCTCCTACGAGCAGTACTTC
CATQGVASYEQYF
>TRBV28|15|NA|TRBD1|TRBJ1-2
TGTGCCAGCCTTCTGCTCTCGGACAGGGACTATGGCTACACCTTC
CASLLLSDRDYGYTF
>TRBV7-9|17|NA|TRBD1|TRBJ2-7
TGTGCCAGCAGCTCCCCATCGACAGGGGATAGCACCTACGAGCAGTACTTC
CASSSPSTGDSTYEQYF
>TRBV19|14|NA|NA|TRBJ2-1
TGTGCCCATCGGGGGCTCTCCAGTTTCAGTGAGCAGTTCTTC
CAHRGLSSFSEQFF
>TRBV5-1|16|NA|TRBD2|TRBJ2-1
TGCGCCAGCAGGGTTAGCGGGAGTAATATGGTACGTGAGCAGTTCTTC
CASRVSGSNMVREQFF
>TRBV9|15|NA|TRBD1|TRBJ2-7
TGTGCCAGCAGCGTAGGAGGACAGGGAACCTACGAGCAGTACTTC
CASSVGGQGTYEQYF
>TRBV4-3|13|few|NA|TRBJ1-1
TGCGCCAGCAGCCCCGGTGCGAACACTGAAGCTTTCTTT
CASSPGANTEAFF
>TRBV27|14|NA|TRBD1|TRBJ2-7
TGTGCCAGCAGTTTAACCGGGACAGGCTACGAGCAGTACTTC
CASSLTGTGYEQYF
>TRBV2|16|NA|NA|TRBJ2-4
TGTGCCAGCGCTACACCCAGGGGTAGGGCCAAAAACATTCAGTACTTC
CASATPRGRAKNIQYF
>TRBV2|18|NA|TRBD2|TRBJ2-3
TGTGCCAGCATAGGACGCCGGACTAGCGGCTTAGAGGCAGATACGCAGTATTTT
CASIGRRTSGLEADTQYF
>TRBV27|13|NA|NA|TRBJ2-6
TGTGCCAGCAGTAACTCTGGGGCCAACGTCCTGACTTTC
CASSNSGANVLTF
>TRBV4-1|16|NA|NA|TRBJ2-7
TGCGCCAGCAGCCAAGATCGAAGGGGGGTAACCTACGAGCAGTACTTC
CASSQDRRGVTYEQYF
>TRBV4-1|13|NA|NA|TRBJ2-7
TGCGCCAGTCGGGACGGTGCTGGAGACGAGCAGTACTTC
CASRDGAGDEQYF
>TRBV13|15|NA|TRBD2|TRBJ2-5
TGTGCCAGCAGCTCGCGACTAGCTAGTTTCGGGACCCAGTACTTC
CASSSRLASFGTQYF
>TRBV28|14|NA|NA|TRBJ2-1
TGTGCCAGCAGCAAGCGGATAGACTACAATGAGCAGTTCTTC
CASSKRIDYNEQFF
>TRBV11-3|16|few|TRBD1|TRBJ2-3
TGTGCCAGCAGCTTAGTGGGCAGGGGGCACGCAGATACGCAGTATTTT
CASSLVGRGHADTQYF
>TRBV28|16|NA|TRBD1|TRBJ1-4
TGTGCCAGCAGTAGCAATACAGGGGGCTGGGAAGAAAAACTGTTTTTT
CASSSNTGGWEEKLFF